In this sample, the clone carrying this T cell receptor (beta chain) turned up a few times. TCRdb called the 5' RACE reads again in MiXCR, with one record for every CDR3 protein. The sample has 170,000 or so distinct CDR3 sequences; over 20% are singletons. This CDR3 spans 17 amino acids. Germline V gene sequence: CDR1 SQVTM, CDR2 ANQGSEA. These data come from a study of T-cell memory formation after mild COVID-19. The sequenced sample was PBMCs or a T cell subset sorted from them (not recorded which). This clonotype originated in an adult woman who had mild COVID-19 (a few samples of this study predate the infection). Cell type and time point are not known. V is TRBV29-1 and J is TRBJ2-5; possibly TRBD1 for D (9 bases). For the CDR3, the DNA is TGCACCGCCTACGACGGGGGGGACAGGGCCGTTTTGGAGACCCAGTACTTC. Its translation: CTAYDGGDRAVLETQYF.